The 27 T cell receptor beta chains below come from one sample, sequenced in a study of T cell changes during pregnancy in multiple sclerosis. TCRdb's copy holds only in-frame clones and misses some; the assay was immunoSEQ multiplex PCR. Counted here are roughly 42,000 clones, 90% to 95% occurring once; the ten biggest clones make up about 0.38%. The specimen was CD4+ T cells from peripheral blood mononuclear cells, collected after pregnancy. These receptors all stem from a female donor with multiple sclerosis, enrolled in a pregnancy study.

The V gene is TRBV10-2, the J gene TRBJ2-7; D possibly corresponds to TRBD1 (6 bases). The V end was cut by 7 bases, the J end by 6 bases, with 13 bases between. This CDR3 is built from 12 residues. Germline V gene data show CDR1 as WSHSY and CDR2 as SAAADI. The CDR3 is CASTPGRGEQYF. CDR3 DNA sequence: TGCGCCAGCACCCCGGGCAGGGGCGAGCAGTACTTC.

V and J are TRBV4-1 and TRBJ2-5; possibly TRBD1 for D (6 bases). V lost 0 bases and J lost 5, with 19 bases in between. This CDR3 has 17 residues. CDR1 MGHRA and CDR2 YSYEKL come from the germline V gene. The CDR3 spells CASSQEELWGRGETQYF. The CDR3 coding sequence is TGCGCCAGCAGCCAAGAGGAGTTGTGGGGGCGAGGGGAGACCCAGTACTTC.

The chain uses TRBV5-6 and TRBJ2-7; D unresolved. Per the germline V gene, CDR1 is SGHDT and CDR2 is YYEEEE. The V and J ends lost 2 bases and 2 bases respectively, with 5 bases between them. There are 12 residues in the CDR3. As DNA, the CDR3 is TGTGCCAGCAGCTTCCAGGCCTACGAGCAGTACTTC. It yields the protein CASSFQAYEQYF.

As for this clone: Sequence at one end of the junction differs from germline and may be a read error. The rearrangement uses TRBV4-1 and TRBJ1-6; D unclear. The CDR3 consists of 15 residues. Germline V lookup: CDR1 MGHRA, CDR2 YSYEKL. The CDR3 nucleotides read TGCGCCAGCAGCCAAGATCAACTCCCTAATCCACCCCTCCACTTT. Translating it yields CASSQDQLPNPPLHF.

The chain couples TRBV11-1 to TRBJ1-1; D is undetermined. The V gene's germline CDR1 is SGHAT and CDR2 FQDESV (reference sequence). The CDR3 consists of 13 residues. V lost 3 bases and J lost 0, with 5 bases in between. CDR3 amino acids: CASSFGLNTEAFF. The CDR3 DNA follows: TGTGCCAGCAGCTTTGGCTTGAACACTGAAGCTTTCTTT.

This clone was seen only once. The gene calls are TRBV18 and TRBJ2-2; no clear D. Germline V gene data show CDR1 as KGHSH and CDR2 as LQKENI. V gave up 2 bases and J gave up 4 bases, with 5 bases separating them. The CDR3 totals 13 residues. CDR3 sequence reads: CASSPAVTGELFF. CDR3 bases: TGTGCCAGCTCACCAGCAGTCACCGGGGAGCTGTTTTTT.

CDR3 sequence (DNA): TGTGCCAGTAGTATAGGGCCGGGACAGGGTAATGAAAAACTGTTTTTT. Protein: CASSIGPGQGNEKLFF. The chain employs TRBV19 and TRBJ1-4; 9 positions match TRBD1. The germline CDR1 and CDR2 sequences are LNHDA and SQIVND (reference sequence). The V gene end was trimmed by 1 base and the J gene end by 4 bases; junction bases not matched to a gene: 4. CDR3 length: 16 amino acids.

The CDR3 coding sequence is TGTGCCAGCAGCTTAGCGCCCAGTGGTACAGGGATTCCTGGAAACACCATATATTTT. Translation: CASSLAPSGTGIPGNTIYF. This chain joins TRBV7-2 and TRBJ1-3; tentatively, D is TRBD1 (6 bases). The CDR3 is 19 residues long. Trimming removed 0 bases from V and 2 bases from J, with 20 bases in between. Germline lookup yields CDR1 SGHTA and CDR2 FQGNSA.

J is TRBJ1-2 and V is TRBV19, with 7 bases that match TRBD1. There are 12 residues in the CDR3. CDR1 is LNHDA, CDR2 SQIVND, per germline (reference sequence). J gave up 1 base and V 9 bases, and 2 bases lay outside the gene matches. This CDR3 reads CASRDSNYGYTF. The CDR3 nucleotides are TGTGCCAGCAGGGACAGTAACTATGGCTACACCTTC.

The chain recombines TRBV5-6 with TRBJ2-4; the D gene is possibly TRBD1 (6 bases). V dropped 2 bases and J dropped 7 bases, with 10 bases sitting between them. The CDR3 totals 13 residues. The germline V gene encodes CDR1 SGHDT and CDR2 YYEEEE. For the CDR3, the DNA is TGTGCCAGCAGCTTAACAGGGCTGAACATTCAGTACTTC. Its translation: CASSLTGLNIQYF.

The chain joins TRBV11-2 to TRBJ1-1; D unclear. Per the germline V gene, CDR1 is SGHAT and CDR2 is FQNNGV. The V and J ends lost 4 bases and 11 bases respectively, with 20 bases between them. CDR3 length: 14 residues. The CDR3 sequence is CASSSLRVRSGAFF. As DNA, the CDR3 is TGTGCCAGCAGCTCTCTGCGGGTCCGTTCCGGGGCTTTCTTT.

V is TRBV7-9 and J is TRBJ1-2, with 8 bases identical to TRBD1. The CDR3 is 16 amino acids. Germline-derived CDR1 and CDR2 are SEHNR and FQNEAQ (reference sequence). V was pared by 2 bases and J by 6 bases, with 11 bases of the junction left unmatched. The CDR3 sequence is CASSLFFRGREDGYTF. The CDR3 DNA follows: TGTGCCAGCAGCTTATTCTTCAGGGGGCGCGAAGATGGCTACACCTTC.

CDR3 coding DNA: TGTGCCAGCAGCTTAGGAGGGGACAGGGTTTACGGTGAGCAGTTCTTC. Encoded protein: CASSLGGDRVYGEQFF. The chain has TRBV7-8 and TRBJ2-1, with TRBD1 matching 9 bases. Germline CDR1 SGHVS, CDR2 FQNEAQ. The CDR3 has 16 amino acids. The J segment lost 9 bases and the V segment lost 1 base, leaving 10 bases of the junction unmatched.

The chain recombines TRBV15 with TRBJ2-1; D uncertain. The CDR3 spans 16 residues. Germline V gene data show CDR1 as LNHNV and CDR2 as YYDKDF (reference sequence). V was shortened by 0 bases and J by 0 bases, with 9 bases between the two germline ends. The CDR3 DNA reads TGTGCCACCAGCAGAGATCCAGTACGCTCCTACAATGAGCAGTTCTTC. It specifies CATSRDPVRSYNEQFF.

The sample holds one count of this clone. V and J are TRBV10-3 and TRBJ1-5; D might be TRBD1 (5 bases). V was pared by 4 bases and J by 5 bases, with 9 bases between. This CDR3 has 13 amino acids. Germline lookup yields CDR1 ENHRY and CDR2 SYGVKD. Written as DNA, the CDR3 is TGTGCCATCAGTGGGGGGAGGGATCAGCCCCAGCATTTT. It yields the protein CAISGGRDQPQHF.

The V and J genes are TRBV5-5 and TRBJ2-2, with a possible D match to TRBD1 (5 bases). This CDR3 comprises 14 residues. Trimming pared 0 bases from V and 6 bases from J, leaving 9 bases between. Germline CDR1 reads SGHKS; CDR2 reads YYEKEE (reference sequence). CDR3 loop: CASSLESRAGELFF. The CDR3 bases are TGTGCCAGCAGCTTGGAGTCCAGGGCCGGGGAGCTGTTTTTT.

The chain is built from TRBV2 and TRBJ2-1, with a possible D match to TRBD1 (6 bases). Trimming removed 7 bases at V and 0 bases at J, with 13 bases between. Germline CDR1 and CDR2: SNHLY and FYNNEI. This CDR3 has 15 residues. CDR3 sequence: CASIRQASSYNEQFF. The CDR3 nucleotides are TGTGCCAGCATTCGACAGGCGAGCTCCTACAATGAGCAGTTCTTC.

The chain has TRBV10-2 and TRBJ1-6; D call uncertain. The CDR3 runs 13 residues. Germline V gene lookup returns CDR1 WSHSY and CDR2 SAAADI. The V end lost 2 bases, the J end lost 12 bases, and 11 bases lay between the germline ends. CDR3 region: CASSEQAPRPLHF. The CDR3 DNA reads TGCGCCAGCAGTGAGCAAGCTCCTCGACCCCTCCACTTT.

In regard to this clone: Distinct nucleotide sequences in the sample also encode this CDR3. The chain joins TRBV2 to TRBJ1-2; D remains ambiguous. V lost 3 bases, J lost 8 bases, and 10 bases lay in between. The CDR3 is made up of 12 amino acids. CDR1 and CDR2 from the germline V gene are SNHLY and FYNNEI. CDR3 DNA: TGTGCCAGCAGTGAGCGGGGTTACGGCTACACCTTC. Translation: CASSERGYGYTF. Supplemented by reference TRBV2 and TRBJ1-2, the full variable domain reads EPEVTQTPSHQVTQMGQEVILRCVPISNHLYFYWYRQILGQKVEFLVSFYNNEISEKSEIFDDQFSVERPDGSNFTLKIRSTKLEDSAMYFCASSERGYGYTFGSGTRLTVV.

J is TRBJ2-1 and V is TRBV5-1, with D possibly TRBD2 on 6 matching bases. The CDR3 is 14 amino acids. Germline V gives CDR1 SGHRS, CDR2 YFSETQ. Trimming pared 3 bases from V and 9 bases from J, leaving 16 bases between. CDR3 nucleotides: TGCGCCAGCAGCTCGGAAACTAGCTCCGGTGAGCAGTTCTTC. Amino acids: CASSSETSSGEQFF.

The rearrangement links TRBV9 to TRBJ2-2; 8 nucleotides match TRBD1. The germline V gene has CDR1 SGDLS and CDR2 YYNGEE. J was trimmed by 5 bases and V by 0 bases; bases with no gene match: 0. This CDR3 region has 14 residues. In DNA form, the CDR3 reads TGTGCCAGCAGCGTAGGGACAGGGACCGGGGAGCTGTTTTTT. Protein sequence: CASSVGTGTGELFF.

The chain links TRBV18 to TRBJ1-1, with a possible D match to TRBD1 (6 bases). The V end was cut by 4 bases, the J end by 8 bases, with 14 bases between. The V gene's germline CDR1 is KGHSH and CDR2 LQKENI. This CDR3 is 13 amino acids long. The CDR3 region has the DNA TGTGCCAGCTCACTCAAACAGGGAACCGAAGCTTTCTTT. Its protein product is CASSLKQGTEAFF.

This chain uses TRBV11-2 with TRBJ1-3, with D unclear. CDR3 length equals 16 residues. CDR1 SGHAT and CDR2 FQNNGV come from the germline V gene. Trimming shortened V by 7 bases and J by 0 bases, and 16 bases separated the two germline ends. In nucleotides, the CDR3 is TGTGCCAGCACGCCGGTGGAGGGAAGCTCTGGAAACACCATATATTTT. This sequence encodes CASTPVEGSSGNTIYF.

The V and J genes are TRBV6-5 and TRBJ1-2, with D possibly TRBD1 on 6 matching bases. In germline, CDR1 is MNHEY, CDR2 SVGAGI. V was clipped by 6 bases and J by 2 bases, with 16 bases between them. This CDR3 comprises 15 residues. This CDR3 is CASRRVNRDNYGYTF. CDR3 nucleotide sequence: TGTGCCAGCAGACGAGTTAACAGGGACAACTATGGCTACACCTTC.

The chain joins TRBV14 to TRBJ2-2; tentatively, D is TRBD2 (5 bases). Germline-derived CDR1 and CDR2 are SGHDN and FVKESK. The CDR3 contains 15 residues. V lost 1 base and J lost 5, with 11 bases in between. CDR3 in amino acids: CASSQAGIGTGELFF. The CDR3, as DNA: TGTGCCAGCAGCCAAGCGGGGATCGGGACCGGGGAGCTGTTTTTT.

About this clone itself: Other DNA sequences in the sample encode the same CDR3. CDR3 protein: CASSLRGVSTDTQYF. The CDR3 nucleotides read TGCGCCAGCAGCTTGAGGGGTGTCAGCACAGATACGCAGTATTTT. The gene calls are TRBV5-1 and TRBJ2-3; tentatively, D is TRBD1 (5 bases). The germline V gene has CDR1 SGHRS and CDR2 YFSETQ. The CDR3 extends over 15 amino acids. V was shortened by 1 base and J by 0 bases, with 9 bases between the two germline ends.

The V and J genes are TRBV7-3 and TRBJ2-5; 12 positions match TRBD1. Per germline, CDR1 SGHTA and CDR2 FQGTGA. Germline trimming cut 5 bases from V and 5 bases from J; bases unmatched to any gene: 6. The CDR3 length is 15 residues. The CDR3 DNA reads as TGTGCCAGCAGCCGCGGGACAGGGGGCGTTGAGACCCAGTACTTC. It translates to CASSRGTGGVETQYF.